What follows describes a single TCR beta chain. Its antigen target is currently unknown. The sample holds no much larger clone one base away, and base qualities are not on file. This sample is drawn from a study of CD8+CD57+ T cells in acquired aplastic anemia (dated by TCRdb to 2017 to 2018). As for the study more broadly: A mean of roughly 2.9 ug of DNA, ranging from roughly 0.19 to 30 ug, was extracted from sorted CD4+ and CD8+ cells. CD8+CD57+ expansion was defined as frequency above the mean frequency observed in healthy subjects.

Trimming at the junction amounts to 4 bases on V and 9 bases on J, and the germline ends lie 12 bases apart. CDR1 and CDR2, per the germline V gene, are KGHDR and SFDVKD. Spanning cysteine to phenylalanine, the CDR3 consists of 13 amino acids. Left in the record is the CDR3 DNA by itself, 39 bases read in frame from the first base. Profiling of TCR beta VDJ combinations and CDR3 sequences used genomic DNA as the template. An Illumina HiSeq 2000 was the platform used for TCR repertoire sequencing. The paper's data handling went like this. Repertoire assessment relied on Simpson's diversity index, CDR3 size and DJ length profiles, and TRBV/TRBJ rearrangement plots. The most abundant DNA sequence in the deep sequencing data was taken as the immunodominant clone. CDR3 amino acid sequences were screened for sharing across subjects and were compared with published repertoires and the VDJdb database. The public reads were reanalyzed by TCRdb: fastp trimming at Q25, MiXCR alignment, in-frame beta chains only. Merged by CDR3 protein, the rows form single entries marked with the most common genes and DNA. The V and J calls were not made by the authors but by TCRdb's processing. The table for this sample lists around 130,000 distinct CDR3 sequences; roughly 55% of them were counted only once. Jointly, the top ten make up roughly 30% of the sample.

Flow cytometry had shown CD8+CD57+ cell expansion in the patients selected for sequencing. Severe acquired aplastic anemia was diagnosed in all patients according to International Study of Aplastic Anemia and Agranulocytosis and Camitta criteria. At the time blood was sampled, none of the patients had received any therapy. In the study, sorted CD4+ and CD8+ blood T cells from patients with severe aplastic anemia and from healthy subjects underwent deep sequencing of TCR repertoires. Patients were enrolled under clinicaltrials.gov protocols 00001620, 01623167, 00001397, 00071045, 00081523 and 00961064 in the USA. Ficoll-Paque density gradient centrifugation was used to isolate peripheral blood mononuclear cells. Before DNA extraction, CD4+ and CD8+ T cells were sorted with FACS or magnetic beads. General findings and caveats noted by the study authors: Although roughly 30 CD8+ CDR3 sequences were shared by patients and controls, these sequences appeared highly expressed in patients and within the immunodominant clones of patients. Between patients and healthy controls, no significant difference in CD8+ Simpson's diversity was found (P=0.060).

This sequence originates from a human donor with aplastic anemia. The sequenced sample was sorted CD4+, CD8+, or CD8+CD57+ T cells (not recorded which) from PBMCs. In this chain, TRBV24-1 is recombined with TRBJ2-1; confidence is insufficient to name the D gene. The base sequence is TGTGCCACCAGTGAGTCACCCTGGGGTGAGCAGTTCTTC. This yields the protein CATSESPWGEQFF.